Sequencing of this T cell receptor beta chain was carried out in a study of blood T cell repertoires in COVID-19. Looking at the study overall: Spain, Italy and the United States supplied samples that represented acute and convalescent COVID-19. The analysed material was cDNA or gDNA that came from T cells, B-cell-depleted T cells, or PBMCs.

In the source study's methods: For nucleated cells, counts were estimated from reference gene primer amplification. Libraries were prepared by immunoSEQ multiplex PCR; TCRdb keeps only in-frame clonotypes and omits some of them. The V and J calls and clone size were taken over from that table, and D and trimming were inferred from the DNA. The table lists more than 110,000 clones, roughly 84% of them singletons. Germline loops: CDR1 SGHTA, CDR2 FQGNSA. The CDR3 runs to 14 residues. V was shortened by 6 bases and J by 4 bases, with 15 bases between the two germline ends. Sample: peripheral blood. The rearrangement uses TRBV7-2 and TRBJ1-2, with D perhaps TRBD1 (6 bases). The source is a human donor in a cohort sampled during active COVID-19. CDR3 nucleotide sequence: TGTGCCAGCAGTTCCGGGGGGCTAGGCTATGGCTACACCTTC. This translates into CASSSGGLGYGYTF. The variable domain in full, completed from reference TRBV7-2 and TRBJ1-2, reads GAGVSQSPSNKVTEKGKDVELRCDPISGHTALYWYRQSLGQGLEFLIYFQGNSAPDKSGLPSDRFSAERTGGSVSTLTIQRTQQEDSAVYLCASSSGGLGYGYTFGSGTRLTVV.